One T cell receptor beta chain is described in this entry. Its antigen remains undetermined. The record has no base qualities; no much larger clone is one base away. According to the study, the label for this sample's time point signals: baseline before first vaccination. The label giving this sample's treatment or condition can be read as: meningococcal conjugate vaccine given as trial control. The vaccinee samples were drawn from two UK trials, COV001 and COV002, one of which was a single-blind randomized controlled phase 2/3 trial testing AZD1222 (ChAdOx1 nCoV-19) in healthy adults. For TCRbeta chain sequencing, PBMC samples were collected from trial participants at day 0 and at day 28 after the second dose. These data are taken from a study of T cell responses to AZD1222 COVID-19 vaccine (dated by TCRdb to 2020 to 2023). Background for the entire study: TCR sequencing was performed for over 230 trial participants, of whom roughly 200 were given two doses of AZD1222 and around 26 were given two doses of MenACWY control vaccine. Enrollment into the trials was organized by age into subgroups of 18-55, 56-69 and 70-plus years, and those subgroups contained about 160, 30 and 59 TCR-sequenced participants, respectively. The paper as a whole reports these results and caveats: In the small 56-69-year group, the increase in depth fell short of significance, most likely because of low power. Nearly half of unique spike-specific TCRs reportedly recognized epitopes outside regions mutated in the B.1.351 and B.1.1.7 variants. Participants were mostly white British and included more females than males, and it was suggested by the authors that clonal diversity may have been underestimated. Vaccine-associated CD4 TCRs spanned the whole spike protein, with dominant responses in regions 160-218 and 743-854. Because no samples from the day 14 peak response were available, repertoires could be characterized only after the peak T cell response. Conclusions about previously exposed vaccinees are limited because only six or seven AZD1222 recipients were SARS-CoV-2 seropositive at baseline. A significant rise in spike-specific TCR breadth and depth was observed after two AZD1222 doses relative to day 0 and relative to MenACWY recipients.

The CDR3 regions of human TCRbeta chains were analyzed by immunosequencing. The original methods were these. TCRs in the repertoires were matched against a reference library of SARS-CoV-2-specific TCRs that had been generated with the MIRA antigen-specificity platform. Breadth was defined as the fraction of unique TCRs that were SARS-CoV-2-associated. Depth was defined as the fraction of total T cells that were SARS-CoV-2-associated. Using the MIRA data, each spike-specific TCR was mapped to the spike region that the TCR reacts to and placed in a CD4 or CD8 class. Log10-transformed breadth and depth values were compared by one-way ANOVA with Sidak's multiple comparisons tests. TCRdb mirrors the immuneACCESS table, restricted to in-frame sequences. Some clones are absent from its copies; in checked studies, under half trace to an unresolved V gene, and the reason for the others is unknown. V and J calls and clone size are given by that table; D and trimming were obtained from the DNA. For this sample the table gives around 70,000 clones, of which 79% were detected only once. In total, the top ten clones hold around 25% of the sample.

From a lookup of the germline V gene, CDR1 and CDR2 are SGHRS and YFSETQ. The CDR3 covers 16 residues, taking in both the cysteine and the phenylalanine. Only CDR3 DNA remains: 48 bases, in frame from the first base. V and J are truncated by 2 bases and 4 bases respectively, leaving an intervening sequence of 17 bases. Recombination connected TRBV5-1 to TRBJ2-3; the D gene lacks a confident call. Sample: peripheral blood, taken on day 0 of MenACWY control vaccination. This clonotype was obtained from an adult in good health. The CDR3 sequence is CASSLGISAVSDTQYF. Here is the DNA: TGCGCCAGCAGCTTAGGAATATCCGCCGTTTCAGATACGCAGTATTTT.